Each of the 29 T cell receptor beta chains below was sequenced from the same sample in a study of identical twins' blood T cells. Using its own MiXCR run on the 5' RACE reads, TCRdb lists one record per CDR3 protein. Of hundreds of thousands of distinct CDR3 sequences listed, about 28% are singletons. The sequenced material came from PBMCs. The receptors stem from a woman aged 18 to 50 in good health.

As for this clonotype: One base away lies a much larger clone, so this may be a sequencing read error. The chain joins TRBV21-1 to TRBJ2-3; the table's D gene call, TRBD2, was not cross checked with the DNA. TRBV21-1 is an annotated pseudogene. The CDR3 consists of 14 residues. CDR3 sequence (DNA): TGTGCCAGCAGCCACCCATGGGCCTCAGATACGCAGTATTTT. Amino acid sequence: CASSHPWASDTQYF.

Ten or more counts support this clonotype. The rearrangement uses TRBV19 and TRBJ1-1, with TRBD1 identical over 7 bases. The CDR3 spans 15 residues. Germline CDR1 is LNHDA and CDR2 is SQIVND (reference sequence). V gave up 5 bases and J gave up 1 base; unmatched junction bases: 7. CDR3 nucleotide sequence: TGTGCCAGTAGTGCCTTTCGGGACAGGAACACTGAAGCTTTCTTT. Amino acid sequence: CASSAFRDRNTEAFF. The variable domain in full, with the rest retrieved from reference TRBV19 and TRBJ1-1, is DGGITQSPKYLFRKEGQNVTLSCEQNLNHDAMYWYRQDPGQGLRLIYYSQIVNDFQKGDIAEGYSVSREKKESFPLTVTSAQKNPTAFYLCASSAFRDRNTEAFFGQGTRLTVV.

To note about this clonotype: A much larger clone differs from this one at a single base, so this may be a read error. The V call is TRBV20-1, the J call TRBJ2-1, with 10 bases matching TRBD2. Germline V gene data show CDR1 as DFQATT and CDR2 as SNEGSKA (reference sequence). The CDR3 totals 15 residues. V shed 6 bases, J shed 3 bases, and the junction held 8 bases outside the gene matches. CDR3 region: CSAASSGRYYNEQFF. CDR3 sequence (DNA): TGCAGTGCAGCAAGTAGCGGGAGGTACTACAATGAGCAGTTCTTC.

Here the CDR3 reads CSASLAGSNQPQHF. The CDR3 region has the DNA TGCAGTGCTAGCTTAGCAGGGAGCAATCAGCCCCAGCATTTT. The chain joins TRBV20-1 to TRBJ1-5; TRBD1 might be the D (5 bases). Trimming took 3 bases from V and 1 from J, leaving 10 bases between them. The CDR3 covers 14 residues. Germline V gives CDR1 DFQATT, CDR2 SNEGSKA (reference sequence).

This clonotype has a handful of counts. For the CDR3, the DNA is TGCAGCGTTGCCCCGGACTCATCCTACGAGCAGTACTTC. Translating it yields CSVAPDSSYEQYF. This chain uses TRBV29-1 with TRBJ2-7; a possible D gene is TRBD2 (5 bases). Trimming took 4 bases from V and 1 from J, leaving 11 bases between them. The germline V gene encodes CDR1 SQVTM and CDR2 ANQGSEA. The CDR3 contains 13 residues.

This clonotype was picked up a small number of times. The rearrangement uses TRBV20-1 and TRBJ1-6; D gene uncertain. CDR3 length equals 14 residues. V lost 0 bases to trimming and J lost 6 bases, with 9 bases between them. Per the germline V gene, CDR1 is DFQATT and CDR2 is SNEGSKA (reference sequence). CDR3 region: CSAREAGGNSPLHF. CDR3 DNA: TGCAGTGCTAGAGAGGCAGGCGGTAATTCACCCCTCCACTTT.

This rearrangement joins TRBV5-1 to TRBJ2-2; D tentatively fits TRBD1 or TRBD2 (5 bases each). The CDR3 is 13 amino acids. CDR1 SGHRS and CDR2 YFSETQ come from the germline V gene. The germline V and J ends were trimmed by 4 bases and 2 bases, with 6 bases remaining between them. The CDR3 sequence is CASSGGNTGELFF. The CDR3 DNA reads as TGCGCCAGCAGCGGGGGTAACACCGGGGAGCTGTTTTTT. The full variable domain, in which reference TRBV5-1 and TRBJ2-2 provide the parts outside the CDR3, is KAGVTQTPRYLIKTRGQQVTLSCSPISGHRSVSWYQQTPGQGLQFLFEYFSETQRNKGNFPGRFSGRQFSNSRSEMNVSTLELGDSALYLCASSGGNTGELFFGEGSRLTVL.

The rearrangement uses TRBV27 and TRBJ1-1; no clear D gene. From germline, CDR1 is MNHEY and CDR2 SMNVEV (reference sequence). Between the trimmed V and J ends, which lost 7 bases and 5 bases, there was a span of 17 bases. There are 14 residues in the CDR3. The CDR3 DNA reads TGTGCCAGCAAGTTAACAGAAGGGCGGACTGAAGCTTTCTTT. Amino acid sequence: CASKLTEGRTEAFF.

V usage is TRBV12-3 or TRBV12-4 and J usage is TRBJ2-3; D is unclear. This CDR3 has 12 residues. V dropped 7 bases and J dropped 6 bases, with 11 bases sitting between them. The DNA of the CDR3 is TGTGCCAGCACCCAAGGAGAGGATACGCAGTATTTT. It is translated as CASTQGEDTQYF.

A few counts support this clonotype. The chain carries TRBV9 and TRBJ1-5, with a weak D call TRBD1 (6 bases). The CDR3 has 14 amino acids. CDR1 is SGDLS, CDR2 YYNGEE, per germline. V lost 3 bases and J 6 bases, leaving 13 bases between the germline ends. The CDR3 sequence: CASSAEGGTQPQHF. The CDR3 nucleotides are TGTGCCAGCAGCGCTGAAGGGGGTACTCAGCCCCAGCATTTT.

The chain employs TRBV18 and TRBJ1-3; perhaps TRBD1 as D (5 bases). Trimming took 1 base from V and 2 from J, leaving 15 bases between them. This CDR3 is 17 amino acids long. Germline CDR1 reads KGHSH; CDR2 reads LQKENI. This CDR3 is CASSPLSGRGTGNTIYF. The CDR3 DNA reads TGTGCCAGCTCACCACTGAGCGGGAGGGGAACTGGAAACACCATATATTTT.

Concerning this clonotype itself: This may stem from a read error, because a much larger clone lies one nucleotide away. The rearrangement links TRBV6-6 to TRBJ2-5; D unclear. In germline, CDR1 is MNHNY, CDR2 SVGAGI (reference sequence). The CDR3 is 14 amino acids. The CDR3: CASSYPSHPEAQYF. CDR3 sequence (DNA): TGTGCCAGCAGTTACCCGAGTCATCCAGAGGCCCAGTACTTC.

This clonotype showed up just a few times. The rearrangement joins TRBV11-1 to TRBJ1-1; 11 nucleotides align to TRBD1. The CDR3 totals 21 residues. J gave up 1 base and V 3 bases, and 19 bases lay outside the gene matches. The V gene's germline CDR1 is SGHAT and CDR2 FQDESV (reference sequence). As DNA, the CDR3 is TGTGCCAGCAGCTTCGTCCCGGGACAGGGGGAGTTCCGAATTTCGAACACTGAAGCTTTCTTT. Protein sequence: CASSFVPGQGEFRISNTEAFF.

The rearrangement uses TRBV9 and TRBJ2-7; 7 nucleotides match TRBD2. The germline V gene has CDR1 SGDLS and CDR2 YYNGEE. CDR3 length equals 14 residues. Trimming cost V 0 bases and J 4 bases; bases outside gene matches: 4. This CDR3 reads CASSVEGGSYEQYF. CDR3 DNA: TGTGCCAGCAGCGTAGAGGGCGGGAGTTACGAGCAGTACTTC.

V usage is TRBV7-2 and J usage is TRBJ1-2, with TRBD1 matching over 9 bases. The CDR3 is 16 amino acids. J lost 4 bases, V lost 0 bases, and 6 bases had no gene match. Germline V gene lookup returns CDR1 SGHTA and CDR2 FQGNSA. In DNA, the CDR3 is TGTGCCAGCAGCTTAGCATCCGGGACAGGGACCTATGGCTACACCTTC. As protein: CASSLASGTGTYGYTF. Combining the CDR3 with reference TRBV7-2 and TRBJ1-2 gives the whole variable domain GAGVSQSPSNKVTEKGKDVELRCDPISGHTALYWYRQSLGQGLEFLIYFQGNSAPDKSGLPSDRFSAERTGGSVSTLTIQRTQQEDSAVYLCASSLASGTGTYGYTFGSGTRLTVV.

This rearrangement joins TRBV7-9 to TRBJ2-1; possible D gene TRBD1, 5 bases. Germline V gene data show CDR1 as SEHNR and CDR2 as FQNEAQ (reference sequence). V was pared by 5 bases and J by 9 bases, with 8 bases between. The CDR3 length is 11 residues. The CDR3 spells CASSLQGEQFF. CDR3 nucleotides: TGTGCCAGCAGCCTGCAGGGTGAGCAGTTCTTC.

This clonotype was detected once. The chain links TRBV6-1 to TRBJ1-5; a weak D match, TRBD1 (5 bases). The length of the CDR3 is 15 residues. Looked up from germline, CDR1 is MNHNS and CDR2 is SASEGT. Deletions cut 10 bases from V and 11 bases from J, with 27 bases between. The CDR3, as DNA: TGTGCCAACAATCAAAGGGGACGTCGCGGCACGTCCCAGCATTTT. It yields the protein CANNQRGRRGTSQHF.

This chain joins TRBV7-9 and TRBJ2-1; D call uncertain. V was clipped by 2 bases and J by 6 bases, with 11 bases between them. The CDR3 is 14 amino acids. Germline CDR1 and CDR2: SEHNR and FQNEAQ (reference sequence). CDR3 loop: CASSLTEISNEQFF. The CDR3 DNA reads TGTGCCAGCAGCTTAACCGAGATCTCCAATGAGCAGTTCTTC.

V is TRBV20-1 and J is TRBJ1-2, with a weak D call TRBD1 (5 bases). V shed 8 bases and J shed 0 bases, with 16 bases lying between them. CDR1 and CDR2 from the germline V gene are DFQATT and SNEGSKA (reference sequence). The CDR3 has 14 residues. The CDR3 DNA is TGCAGTCTGCCCCAGGGAGCTACTAACTATGGCTACACCTTC. Encoded protein: CSLPQGATNYGYTF.

This clonotype was detected ten times or more. In nucleotides, the CDR3 is TGTGCCAGCTCACCGGGACCGGGCAACGTCCTGACTTTC. This encodes CASSPGPGNVLTF. V usage is TRBV18 and J usage is TRBJ2-6, with D tentatively TRBD1 or TRBD2 (5 bases each). The V end lost 3 bases, the J end lost 9 bases, and 9 bases lay between the germline ends. Germline CDR1 KGHSH, CDR2 LQKENI. The CDR3 is 13 amino acids.

The CDR3 sequence is CASGQTNYGYTF. CDR3 DNA sequence: TGTGCCAGCGGACAGACCAACTATGGCTACACCTTC. The rearrangement links TRBV5-6 to TRBJ1-2; perhaps TRBD1 as D (6 bases). From germline, CDR1 is SGHDT and CDR2 YYEEEE. V was shortened by 7 bases and J by 2 bases, with 9 bases between the two germline ends. This CDR3 contains 12 residues.

There are many counts of this clonotype. The chain employs TRBV3-1 and TRBJ1-4, with D possibly being TRBD1 (5 bases). The CDR3 is made up of 15 amino acids. Germline V CDR1 and CDR2: LGHDT, YNNKEL (reference sequence). The V end lost 4 bases, the J end lost 0 bases, and 9 bases lay between the germline ends. CDR3 region: CASSPQGSTNEKLFF. DNA for the CDR3: TGTGCCAGCAGCCCCCAGGGTTCAACTAATGAAAAACTGTTTTTT.

The sample holds a few counts of this clonotype. This chain links TRBV20-1 with TRBJ2-2; D is unclear. The CDR3 sequence is 14 residues long. The ends were cut back, 3 bases at V and 4 bases at J, with 12 bases in the middle. Germline lookup yields CDR1 DFQATT and CDR2 SNEGSKA (reference sequence). As DNA, the CDR3 is TGCAGTGCTAGTGCTAAATGGGGCACCGGGGAGCTGTTTTTT. Translation gives CSASAKWGTGELFF.

This clonotype occurred a few times. The V call is TRBV9, the J call TRBJ1-1; 7 nucleotides agree with TRBD1. V trimming: 3 bases; J trimming: 2 bases; junction bases outside the gene matches: 4. Looked up from germline, CDR1 is SGDLS and CDR2 is YYNGEE. There are 14 residues in the CDR3. The CDR3 protein is CASSGGTANTEAFF. The CDR3 nucleotides read TGTGCCAGCAGCGGCGGGACAGCAAACACTGAAGCTTTCTTT. Combining the CDR3 with reference TRBV9 and TRBJ1-1 gives the whole variable domain DSGVTQTPKHLITATGQRVTLRCSPRSGDLSVYWYQQSLDQGLQFLIQYYNGEERAKGNILERFSAQQFPDLHSELNLSSLELGDSALYFCASSGGTANTEAFFGQGTRLTVV.

The rearrangement links TRBV19 to TRBJ2-3, with 9 nucleotides matching TRBD2. The CDR3 spans 16 residues. V lost 5 bases to trimming and J lost 2 bases; unmatched junction nucleotides: 8. Per germline, CDR1 LNHDA and CDR2 SQIVND (reference sequence). The CDR3 spells CASSRTTSGHTDTQYF. CDR3 bases: TGTGCCAGTAGTCGTACGACTAGCGGCCACACAGATACGCAGTATTTT.

The rearrangement joins TRBV29-1 to TRBJ1-4; D perhaps matches TRBD1 (6 bases). CDR1 and CDR2 (germline): SQVTM, ANQGSEA. The CDR3 consists of 14 residues. Trimming cost V 4 bases and J 8 bases, with 17 bases left between them. The CDR3 DNA follows: TGCAGCGTTGTTGTGGGGGCCAGCGGGGAAAAACTGTTTTTT. Its translation is CSVVVGASGEKLFF.

This chain connects TRBV2 to TRBJ2-2, with D possibly being TRBD1 or TRBD2 (5 bases each). This CDR3 is 15 amino acids long. Per germline, CDR1 SNHLY and CDR2 FYNNEI. Trimming removed 0 bases from V and 7 bases from J, with 12 bases in between. The CDR3 spells CASSEATRGSGELFF. The CDR3 DNA reads as TGTGCCAGCAGTGAAGCAACGAGGGGTAGCGGGGAGCTGTTTTTT.

A remark on this clonotype: A much more abundant neighbour one base away suggests this may be a read error. The V call is TRBV10-1, the J call TRBJ1-1; D gene ambiguous. Germline V gene data show CDR1 as WNHNN and CDR2 as SYGVQD (reference sequence). Trimming shortened V by 4 bases and J by 4 bases, and 10 bases separated the two germline ends. The CDR3 runs to 13 residues. The CDR3 DNA is TGCGCCAGCAGTGCCCCTAAGGGCACTGAAGCTTTCTTT. Translated, it gives CASSAPKGTEAFF.

The table lists this clonotype with a few counts. The CDR3 DNA is TGCAGTGCTAGAGTGAGCGGGAGTTACACCAATGAGCAGTTCTTC. Translating gives CSARVSGSYTNEQFF. V is TRBV20-1 and J is TRBJ2-1; TRBD2 agrees at 8 bases. V lost 1 base to trimming and J lost 6 bases; unmatched junction nucleotides: 8. Germline-derived CDR1 and CDR2 are DFQATT and SNEGSKA (reference sequence). This CDR3 contains 15 residues.